This T cell receptor (beta chain) stems from a study of shared clonotypes between healthy human individuals. Per germline, CDR1 MNHEY and CDR2 SVGAGI. The CDR3 contains 15 residues. V was shortened by 2 bases and J by 5 bases, with 16 bases between the two germline ends. TCRdb's copy holds only in-frame clones and misses some; the assay was immunoSEQ multiplex PCR. The sample yields roughly 500,000 clones, 90% to 97% seen once. This sequence joins TRBV6-5 and TRBJ2-7, with D unresolved. This TCR came from a woman aged 25-40 years in good health. The sample comprised naive CD4+ T cells sorted from blood. The subset is: CD45RA+ positively selected. CDR3 nucleotides: TGTGCCAGCAGTTACGCTTTCATGGTTCCCCACGAGCAGTACTTC. It yields the protein CASSYAFMVPHEQYF.